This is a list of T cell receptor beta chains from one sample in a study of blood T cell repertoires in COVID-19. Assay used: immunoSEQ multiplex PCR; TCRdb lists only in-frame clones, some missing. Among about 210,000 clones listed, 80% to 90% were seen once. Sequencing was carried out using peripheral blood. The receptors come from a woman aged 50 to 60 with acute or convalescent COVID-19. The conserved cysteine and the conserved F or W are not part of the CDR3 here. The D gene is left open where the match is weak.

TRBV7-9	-	ASSWGRGLFYGYT
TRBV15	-	ATSRTEWKAGNQETQY
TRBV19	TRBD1	ASSTGTGSFSGNTIY
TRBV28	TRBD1	ASRTGGLFYGYT
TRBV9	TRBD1	ASSVEKQGPYNEQF
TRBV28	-	ASSSPPGLPGANEKLF
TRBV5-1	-	ASSLVPGQFSPLH
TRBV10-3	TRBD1	AISETTGYDGELF
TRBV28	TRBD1	ASSGAATGSNEKLF
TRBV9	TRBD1	ASSVDSPGQFSSGNTIY
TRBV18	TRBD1	ASSPTDRVNEQF
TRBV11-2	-	ASSPDGDYGYT
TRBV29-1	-	SVIAGQRDTQY
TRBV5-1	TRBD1	ASSSDRAANSPLH
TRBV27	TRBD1	ASSLRRDRAGWEQY
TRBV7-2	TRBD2	ASSLGLASYNEQF
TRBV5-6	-	ASNPKSGSNYGYT
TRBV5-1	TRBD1	ASSFLTGDEAF
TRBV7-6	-	ASSSADEKLF
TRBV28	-	ASSLSPDSQPQH
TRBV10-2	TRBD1	ASRRGQGGDYGYT
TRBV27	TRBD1	ASSSPGQGSYEQY
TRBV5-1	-	ASSLGGAVGEQY
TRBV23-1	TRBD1	ASSQYVRGRTAF
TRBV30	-	AWTGGNGSPLH
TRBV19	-	ASSNGRADGETQY
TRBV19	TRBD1	ASSTPDRGGDTQY
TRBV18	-	ASSPAGNTGELF
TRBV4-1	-	ASSQEEVPRSTEAF